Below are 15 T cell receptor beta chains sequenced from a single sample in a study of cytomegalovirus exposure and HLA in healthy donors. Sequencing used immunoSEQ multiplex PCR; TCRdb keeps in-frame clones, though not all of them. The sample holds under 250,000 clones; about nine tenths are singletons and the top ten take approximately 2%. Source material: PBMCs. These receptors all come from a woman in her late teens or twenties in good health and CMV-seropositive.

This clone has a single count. CDR3 nucleotide sequence: TGTGCCAGCAGCTTGTCGGACAGGGCAACAGATACGCAGTATTTT. Protein product: CASSLSDRATDTQYF. The rearrangement joins TRBV5-4 to TRBJ2-3; 8 nucleotides align to TRBD1. The CDR3 length is 15 residues. Germline loops: CDR1 SGHNT, CDR2 YYREEE (reference sequence). After removal of 1 base from V and 3 bases from J, the junction contained 4 bases not matched to a gene.

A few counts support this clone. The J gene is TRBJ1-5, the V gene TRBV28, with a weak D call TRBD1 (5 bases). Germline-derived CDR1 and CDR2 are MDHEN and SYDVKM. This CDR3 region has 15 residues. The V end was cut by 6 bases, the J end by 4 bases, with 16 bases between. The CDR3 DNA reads TGTGCCAGCAGGCCGCAGGGTAGCCATAATCAGCCCCAGCATTTT. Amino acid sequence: CASRPQGSHNQPQHF.

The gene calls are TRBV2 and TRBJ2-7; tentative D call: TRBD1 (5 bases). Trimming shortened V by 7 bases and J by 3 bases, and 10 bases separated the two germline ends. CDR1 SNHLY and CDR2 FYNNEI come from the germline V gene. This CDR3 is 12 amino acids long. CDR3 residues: CASTRARYEQYF. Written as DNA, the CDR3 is TGTGCCAGCACCAGGGCCCGCTACGAGCAGTACTTC.

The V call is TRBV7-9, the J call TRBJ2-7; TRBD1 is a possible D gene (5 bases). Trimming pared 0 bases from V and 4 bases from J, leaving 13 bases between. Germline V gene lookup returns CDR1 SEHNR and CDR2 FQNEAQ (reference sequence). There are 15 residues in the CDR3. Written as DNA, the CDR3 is TGTGCCAGCAGCTTAGCCCGCCAGGGTCCATACGAGCAGTACTTC. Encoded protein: CASSLARQGPYEQYF. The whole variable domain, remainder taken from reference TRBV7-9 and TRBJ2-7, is DTGVSQNPRHKITKRGQNVTFRCDPISEHNRLYWYRQTLGQGPEFLTYFQNEAQLEKSRLLSDRFSAERPKGSFSTLEIQRTEQGDSAMYLCASSLARQGPYEQYFGPGTRLTVT.

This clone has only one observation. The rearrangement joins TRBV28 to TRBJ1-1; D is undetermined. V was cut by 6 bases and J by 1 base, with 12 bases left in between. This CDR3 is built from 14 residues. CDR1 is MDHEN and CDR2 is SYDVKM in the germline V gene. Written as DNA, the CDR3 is TGTGCCAGCAGCCCAAATTCGAGGAACACTGAAGCTTTCTTT. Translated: CASSPNSRNTEAFF.

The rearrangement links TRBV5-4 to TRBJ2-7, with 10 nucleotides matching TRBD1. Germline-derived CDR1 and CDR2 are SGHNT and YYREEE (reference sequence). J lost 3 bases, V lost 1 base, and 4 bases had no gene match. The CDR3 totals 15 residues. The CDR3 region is CASSLTGQGIYEQYF. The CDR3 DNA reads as TGTGCCAGCAGCTTGACGGGACAGGGGATCTACGAGCAGTACTTC.

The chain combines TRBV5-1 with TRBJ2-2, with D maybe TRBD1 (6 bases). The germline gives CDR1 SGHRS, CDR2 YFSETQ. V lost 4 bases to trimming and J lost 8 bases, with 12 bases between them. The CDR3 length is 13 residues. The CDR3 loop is CASSAGQLGELFF. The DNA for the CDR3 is TGCGCCAGCAGCGCTGGACAGTTGGGGGAGCTGTTTTTT.

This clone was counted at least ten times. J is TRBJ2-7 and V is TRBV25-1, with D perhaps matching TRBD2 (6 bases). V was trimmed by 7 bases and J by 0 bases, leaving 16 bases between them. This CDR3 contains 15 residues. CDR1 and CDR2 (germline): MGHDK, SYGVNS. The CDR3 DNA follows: TGTGCCAGCAACCCCTCGGGGGTCGGCTCCTACGAGCAGTACTTC. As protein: CASNPSGVGSYEQYF.

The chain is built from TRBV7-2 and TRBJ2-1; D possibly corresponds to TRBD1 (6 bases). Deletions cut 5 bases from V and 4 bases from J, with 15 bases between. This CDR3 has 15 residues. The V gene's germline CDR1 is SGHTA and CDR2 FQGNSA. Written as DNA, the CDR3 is TGTGCCAGCAGCCCCCCCCCAGGGGTATACAATGAGCAGTTCTTC. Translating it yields CASSPPPGVYNEQFF.

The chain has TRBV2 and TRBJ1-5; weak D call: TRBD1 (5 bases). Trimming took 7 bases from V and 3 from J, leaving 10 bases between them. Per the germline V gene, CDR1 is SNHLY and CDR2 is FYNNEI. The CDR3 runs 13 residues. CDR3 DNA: TGTGCCAGCATCGCAGGGCCCAATCAGCCCCAGCATTTT. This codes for CASIAGPNQPQHF.

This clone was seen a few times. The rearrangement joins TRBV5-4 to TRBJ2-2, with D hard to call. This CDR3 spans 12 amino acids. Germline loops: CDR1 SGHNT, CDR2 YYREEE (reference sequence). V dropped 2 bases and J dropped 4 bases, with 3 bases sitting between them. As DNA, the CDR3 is TGTGCCAGCAGCTTTCTCACCGGGGAGCTGTTTTTT. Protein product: CASSFLTGELFF. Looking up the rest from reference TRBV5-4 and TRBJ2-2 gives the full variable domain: ETGVTQSPTHLIKTRGQQVTLRCSSQSGHNTVSWYQQALGQGPQFIFQYYREEENGRGNFPPRFSGLQFPNYSSELNVNALELDDSALYLCASSFLTGELFFGEGSRLTVL.

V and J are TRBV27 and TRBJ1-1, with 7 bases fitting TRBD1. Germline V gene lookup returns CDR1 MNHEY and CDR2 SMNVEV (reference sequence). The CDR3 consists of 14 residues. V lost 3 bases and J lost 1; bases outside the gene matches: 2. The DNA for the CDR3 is TGTGCCAGCAGTTTGGGACAGCAGAACACTGAAGCTTTCTTT. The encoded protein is CASSLGQQNTEAFF.

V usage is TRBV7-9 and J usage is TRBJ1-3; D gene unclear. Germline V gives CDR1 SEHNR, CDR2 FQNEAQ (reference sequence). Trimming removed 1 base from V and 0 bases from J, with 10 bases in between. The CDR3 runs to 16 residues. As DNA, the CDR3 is TGTGCCAGCAGCTTAGTAGGAGGCGGCTCTGGAAACACCATATATTTT. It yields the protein CASSLVGGGSGNTIYF.

The CDR3 nucleotides read TGTGCCAGCAGTTCTATCGACGGACTAGCGGGAGGGCCGGGAGAGACCCAGTACTTC. This sequence encodes CASSSIDGLAGGPGETQYF. The chain carries TRBV27 and TRBJ2-5; 15 bases are a match to TRBD2. The CDR3 extends over 19 amino acids. V was clipped by 4 bases and J by 4 bases; unmatched bases: 13. Per germline, CDR1 MNHEY and CDR2 SMNVEV (reference sequence).

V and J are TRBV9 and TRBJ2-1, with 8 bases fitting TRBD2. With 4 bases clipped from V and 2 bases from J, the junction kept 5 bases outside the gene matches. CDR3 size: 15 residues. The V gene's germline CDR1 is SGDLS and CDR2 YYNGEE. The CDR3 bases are TGTGCCAGCAGCATTACTAGCGGTACCTACAATGAGCAGTTCTTC. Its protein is CASSITSGTYNEQFF. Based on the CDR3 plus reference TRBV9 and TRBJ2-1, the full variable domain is DSGVTQTPKHLITATGQRVTLRCSPRSGDLSVYWYQQSLDQGLQFLIQYYNGEERAKGNILERFSAQQFPDLHSELNLSSLELGDSALYFCASSITSGTYNEQFFGPGTRLTVL.